A selection of T cell receptor beta chains follows, all from one sample in a study of blood T cell repertoires in COVID-19. TCRdb's table, derived via immunoSEQ multiplex PCR, lists solely in-frame clones and lacks some. The sample shows about 50,000 clones, more than 80% of them seen only once. The sample taken for sequencing was peripheral blood. The receptor source for this set is a man in his forties with acute or convalescent COVID-19. CDR3s include the opening cysteine and the closing phenylalanine or tryptophan. The order of the fields is D gene, clone size, J gene, V gene, CDR3 DNA, CDR3 protein. A D gene is named only where the DNA matches it firmly. The listing skips clone size in some rows; elsewhere it reads once, few, many or a size class.

- | once | TRBJ1-2 | TRBV9 | TGTGCCAGCAGCTCCTCGGGGGGGTTCTATGGCTACACCTTC | CASSSSGGFYGYTF
TRBD1 | few | TRBJ1-1 | TRBV6-4 | TGTGCCAGCAGTGACTCGAAAAGACTGGATCATGACAGGGACGCCACTGAAGCTTTCTTT | CASSDSKRLDHDRDATEAFF
TRBD1 | - | TRBJ1-2 | TRBV13 | TGTGCCAGCAGCTTGGGACAGGTCTTTCACTATGGCTACACCTTC | CASSLGQVFHYGYTF
- | - | TRBJ1-1 | TRBV7-2 | TGTGCCAGCAGCCGGGGGTTGGGGGCTTTCTTT | CASSRGLGAFF
- | - | TRBJ2-5 | TRBV7-6 | TGTGCCAGCAGCTTAGTAGCCGCGGGGGCCCAAGAGACCCAGTACTTC | CASSLVAAGAQETQYF
- | - | TRBJ1-5 | TRBV6-5 | TGTGCCAGCAGTTACAGCTATCAGCCCCAGCATTTT | CASSYSYQPQHF
- | - | TRBJ1-5 | TRBV7-6 | TGTGCCAGCAGCTTAGATAGCCGGGAGGATCAGCCCCAGCATTTT | CASSLDSREDQPQHF
- | - | TRBJ2-4 | TRBV24-1 | TGTGCCACCAGCGCACAAGGAGGAAAAAACATTCAGTACTTC | CATSAQGGKNIQYF
- | - | TRBJ2-1 | TRBV4-1 | TGCGCCAGCAGCCTGGACTTCAGCTCCTACAATGAGCAGTTCTTC | CASSLDFSSYNEQFF
- | once | TRBJ1-2 | TRBV5-6 | TGTGCCAGCAGCTTGCAGGGAAGCTATGGCTACACCTTC | CASSLQGSYGYTF
TRBD1 | - | TRBJ1-3 | TRBV2 | TGTGCCAGCAGTCAGGGACAGGTAGCAGGAAACACCATATATTTT | CASSQGQVAGNTIYF
TRBD1 | - | TRBJ1-5 | TRBV6-5 | TGTGCCAGCAGCACTACATGGACAGGGCAGCCCCAGCATTTT | CASSTTWTGQPQHF
- | - | TRBJ1-1 | TRBV12-3/TRBV12-4 | TGTGCCAGCAGTGGCTACACTGAAGCTTTCTTT | CASSGYTEAFF
TRBD1 | - | TRBJ2-5 | TRBV19 | TGTGCCAGCTACCGGGACAGGGGGCTCCAAGAGACCCAGTACTTC | CASYRDRGLQETQYF
- | - | TRBJ1-2 | TRBV6-5 | TGTGCCAGCAGCCAACAGGGTCGCGGCTACACCTTC | CASSQQGRGYTF
- | - | TRBJ1-4 | TRBV3-1/TRBV3-2 | TGTGCCAGCAGCAAGGGGTACGAGGCTAATGAAAAACTGTTTTTT | CASSKGYEANEKLFF
TRBD1 | - | TRBJ2-2 | TRBV14 | TGTGCCAGCAGCCAACCCGGGACAGGGGGCAGGGAGCTGTTTTTT | CASSQPGTGGRELFF
- | - | TRBJ2-7 | TRBV7-8 | TGTGCCAGCAGCTTTTCCCAGTTCCAGATCTCCTACGAGCAGTACTTC | CASSFSQFQISYEQYF
- | - | TRBJ1-6 | TRBV20-1 | TGCAGTGCTAGTTCCCTAGAACGGAATTCACCCCTCCACTTT | CSASSLERNSPLHF
- | - | TRBJ1-1 | TRBV19 | TGTGCCAGTAGTGTGACAGTTGAAGCTTTCTTT | CASSVTVEAFF
TRBD1 | - | TRBJ1-6 | TRBV5-1 | TGCGCCAGCAGCGGACAGGGTAGCTCCTATAATTCACCCCTCCACTTT | CASSGQGSSYNSPLHF
- | - | TRBJ1-5 | TRBV30 | TGTGCCTGGAGTCCTCGACAGTTTCATCAGCCCCAGCATTTT | CAWSPRQFHQPQHF